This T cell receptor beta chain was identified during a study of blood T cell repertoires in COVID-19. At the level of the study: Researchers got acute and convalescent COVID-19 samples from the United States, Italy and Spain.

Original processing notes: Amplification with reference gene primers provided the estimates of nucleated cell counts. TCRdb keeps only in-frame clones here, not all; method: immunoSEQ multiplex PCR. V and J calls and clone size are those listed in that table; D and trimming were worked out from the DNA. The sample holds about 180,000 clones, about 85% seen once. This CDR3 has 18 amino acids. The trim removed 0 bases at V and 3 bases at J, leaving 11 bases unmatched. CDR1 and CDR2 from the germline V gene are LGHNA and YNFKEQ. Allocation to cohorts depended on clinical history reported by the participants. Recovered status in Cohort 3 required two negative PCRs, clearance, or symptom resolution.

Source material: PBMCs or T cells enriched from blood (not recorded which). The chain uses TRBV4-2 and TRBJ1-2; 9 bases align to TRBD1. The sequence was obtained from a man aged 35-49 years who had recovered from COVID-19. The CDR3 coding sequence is TGTGCCAGCAGCCAAGATTTAGCGGGACAGGGTTTTCACTATGGCTACACCTTC. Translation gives CASSQDLAGQGFHYGYTF.